This T cell receptor beta chain was recorded in a study of T-cell reconstitution after alpha-beta-depleted transplantation in children. The germline gives CDR1 SGHRS, CDR2 YFSETQ. The CDR3 length is 14 residues. Between the trimmed V and J ends, which lost 0 bases and 8 bases, there was a span of 12 bases. Unique molecular identifiers tagged the TCRbeta library. TCRdb reanalysed the PCR reads using MiXCR and keeps one entry per CDR3 protein. Among about 580,000 distinct CDR3 sequences, 27% were seen once, and the ten largest hold approximately 39%. The chain carries TRBV5-1 and TRBJ2-1; D might be TRBD2 (5 bases). The origin of this receptor is a boy under three years old with Wiskott-Aldrich syndrome, due to receive a stem cell transplant. Sequencing was performed on PBMCs, taken before TCRalphabeta/CD19-depleted stem cell transplant. Here the CDR3 DNA reads TGCGCCAGCAGCTTGGCGGGATTTCGCGATGAGCAGTTCTTC. Translation: CASSLAGFRDEQFF.